This T cell receptor (beta chain) was captured by sequencing in a study of shared clonotypes between healthy human individuals (dated by TCRdb to about 2020). Study-wide context: Three men and a couple of women, aged 18 to 49 years, made up the cohort. Blood TCR repertoires of five healthy adults were deeply sequenced to estimate repertoire size and the extent of clonotype sharing between individuals. Libraries were prepared and TCR repertoires were sequenced by different laboratories using diverse techniques, in order to increase sequencing depth and limit assay-specific biases. Each donor's leukapheresis produced roughly between about 0.8 and 8.9 billion PBMCs.

Remarks on this clone: What antigen it recognizes has not been identified. Within one base of it there is no much larger clone, and no base qualities were kept.

Points the paper makes about the study in general: Sampling was limited to blood, and TCR repertoires in tissue likely differ from TCR repertoires in blood. Pairwise subsampling indicated that sequencing depth was expected to affect the degree of clonotype sharing among donors. The genetic and exposure-history diversity represented was limited by the small number of donors.

The CDR3 covers 15 residues, taking in both the cysteine and the phenylalanine. The read is trimmed to its CDR3 DNA, 45 bases read in frame from base 1. V and J lose 0 bases and 2 bases, and a span of 8 bases separates them. CDR1 and CDR2, looked up from the germline V gene, are SGHVS and FNYEAQ. Using the deep immunoSEQ assay, TCR CDR3 regions were amplified from genomic DNA by multiplex PCR. Genomic DNA extracted from each cell subset was distributed evenly over all wells of several immunoSEQ 96-well plates, and each plate served as one replicate. For unsorted PBMC, each replicate PCR was loaded with about 270 ng genomic DNA, equivalent to some 27,000 T cell genomes. Genomic DNA from unsorted PBMC was sequenced over ten immunoSEQ deep assay plates. Purified libraries were quantified with a Qubit 3.0 fluorometer, sized on a Bioanalyzer 2100, and re-quantified with the KAPA Library Quantification kit. A separate single-read 150-cycle Illumina NextSeq 550 flow cell was used to sequence each immunoSEQ 96-well plate. Per the source publication's procedure: The immunoSEQ output contained only junctional sequences without quality scores, so filtering could not match that applied to full-length reads. Sequences were annotated with PyIR, a Python wrapper for IgBLAST v1.9, and V/J genes and CDR3 were assigned using IMGT germline references. Reads were filtered out if the reads had weak V/J assignments (E-value above 1e-6), no CDR3, stop codons, out-of-frame junctions, or ambiguous translated residues. V3J clonotypes were defined as sequences sharing an identical inferred V gene, J gene, and CDR3 amino acid sequence. The percentage overlap between two repertoires was calculated by dividing the number of shared unique clonotypes by the size of the smaller repertoire. Richness of each repertoire was evaluated using RTK rarefaction, the Chao1 estimator, and Recon v2.1 estimates of unobserved clonotypes. Not all clones reach the TCRdb copy of this immuneACCESS table, which keeps in-frame sequences only. Checked studies attribute under half of the gap to unresolved V genes and leave the rest unexplained. V, J and clone size were drawn from that table, and D and trimming were deduced from the DNA. This sample has about 470,000 clones in its table, and roughly three quarters of those were observed once. In total, the top ten clones hold roughly 13% of the sample.

The donors were healthy, HIV-negative adults with no recently reported acute infections or vaccinations. All donors were Caucasian adults living in Nashville, Tennessee, USA. In the unsorted samples, some 94 million PBMCs were counted, and genomic DNA was extracted using the QIAamp DNA Blood Mini kit. After blood collection by leukapheresis, PBMCs were isolated using Ficoll-Histopaque density gradient centrifugation and then cryopreserved in the vapor phase of liquid nitrogen. The chain is assembled from TRBV7-6 and TRBJ2-1; possibly the D gene is TRBD2, per 6 matching bases. Specimen: PBMCs. This receptor was obtained from a woman aged 40-49 years in good health. Some clones in this sample may be carry-over from other donors' samples. DNA sequence: TGTGCCAGCAGCTTAGCGGCGGGAACCTACAATGAGCAGTTCTTC. It encodes CASSLAAGTYNEQFF.